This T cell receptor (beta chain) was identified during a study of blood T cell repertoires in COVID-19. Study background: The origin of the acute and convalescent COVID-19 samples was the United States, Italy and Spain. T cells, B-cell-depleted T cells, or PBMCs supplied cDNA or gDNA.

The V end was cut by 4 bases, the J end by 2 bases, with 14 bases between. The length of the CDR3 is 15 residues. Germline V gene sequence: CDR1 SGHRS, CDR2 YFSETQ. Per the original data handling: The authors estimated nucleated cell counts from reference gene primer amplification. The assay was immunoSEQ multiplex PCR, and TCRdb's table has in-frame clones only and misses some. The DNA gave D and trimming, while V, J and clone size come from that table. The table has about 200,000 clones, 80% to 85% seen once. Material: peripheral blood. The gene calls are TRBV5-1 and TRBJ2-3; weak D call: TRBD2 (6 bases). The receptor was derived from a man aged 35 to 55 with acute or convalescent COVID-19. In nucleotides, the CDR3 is TGCGCCAGCAGCGGTAGCGGACCTACCACAGATACGCAGTATTTT. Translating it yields CASSGSGPTTDTQYF. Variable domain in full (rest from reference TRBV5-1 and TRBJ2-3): KAGVTQTPRYLIKTRGQQVTLSCSPISGHRSVSWYQQTPGQGLQFLFEYFSETQRNKGNFPGRFSGRQFSNSRSEMNVSTLELGDSALYLCASSGSGPTTDTQYFGPGTRLTVL.